This T cell receptor beta chain was obtained from a study of cytomegalovirus exposure and HLA in healthy donors. Overall study context: Later, an analysis reported that the 100 to 150 validation repertoires had used the same platform as the approximately 680 first-cohort repertoires. Study-level points and caveats: There were around 160 TCR beta chains listed as cytomegalovirus-associated.

The CDR3 runs 16 residues. Trimming shortened V by 2 bases and J by 1 base, and 14 bases separated the two germline ends. Germline assignment: CDR1 SGHVS and CDR2 FNYEAQ. As regards this clone: Its specificity is not known.

The donors were members of the 120-subject validation cohort (separate from the 666-subject first cohort). This table comes from immunoSEQ multiplex PCR, and its TCRdb copy is limited to in-frame clones, with some not included. The data contain more than 90,000 clones, about 82% of them singletons. The sample comprised PBMCs. The V gene is TRBV7-6, the J gene TRBJ1-1; D not resolved. The source is a man younger than 30 in good health and CMV-seronegative. The CDR3 DNA sequence: TGTGCCAGCAGCTTAAACCGGATACCGGGGAACACTGAAGCTTTCTTT. Amino acid sequence: CASSLNRIPGNTEAFF.